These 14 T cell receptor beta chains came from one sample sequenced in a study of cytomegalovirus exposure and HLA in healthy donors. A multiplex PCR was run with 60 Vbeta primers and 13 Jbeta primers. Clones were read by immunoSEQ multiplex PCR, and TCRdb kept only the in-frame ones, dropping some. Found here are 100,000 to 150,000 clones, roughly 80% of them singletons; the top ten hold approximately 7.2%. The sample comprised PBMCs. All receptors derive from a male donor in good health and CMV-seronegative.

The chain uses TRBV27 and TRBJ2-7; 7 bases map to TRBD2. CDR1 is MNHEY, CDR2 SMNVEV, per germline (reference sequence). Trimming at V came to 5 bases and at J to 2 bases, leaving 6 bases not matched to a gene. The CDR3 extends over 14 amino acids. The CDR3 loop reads CASSQSGGPYEQYF. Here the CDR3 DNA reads TGTGCCAGCAGTCAATCGGGGGGTCCCTACGAGCAGTACTTC.

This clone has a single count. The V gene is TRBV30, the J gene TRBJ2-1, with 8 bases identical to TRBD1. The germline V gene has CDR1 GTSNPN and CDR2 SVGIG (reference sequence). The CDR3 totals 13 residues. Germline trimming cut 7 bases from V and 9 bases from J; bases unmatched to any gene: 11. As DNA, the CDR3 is TGTGCCTCGGGGCGGCAGGGGGCCGGTGAGCAGTTCTTC. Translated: CASGRQGAGEQFF. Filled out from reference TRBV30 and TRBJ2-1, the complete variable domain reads SQTIHQWPATLVQPVGSPLSLECTVEGTSNPNLYWYRQAAGRGLQLLFYSVGIGQISSEVPQNLSASRPQDRQFILSSKKLLLSDSGFYLCASGRQGAGEQFFGPGTRLTVL.

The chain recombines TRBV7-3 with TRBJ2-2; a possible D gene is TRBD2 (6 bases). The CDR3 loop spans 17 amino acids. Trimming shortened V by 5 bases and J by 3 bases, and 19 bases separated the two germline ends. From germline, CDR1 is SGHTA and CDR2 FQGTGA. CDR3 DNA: TGTGCCAGCAGCCGTCTACGACGGAGGGGTGACACCGGGGAGCTGTTTTTT. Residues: CASSRLRRRGDTGELFF.

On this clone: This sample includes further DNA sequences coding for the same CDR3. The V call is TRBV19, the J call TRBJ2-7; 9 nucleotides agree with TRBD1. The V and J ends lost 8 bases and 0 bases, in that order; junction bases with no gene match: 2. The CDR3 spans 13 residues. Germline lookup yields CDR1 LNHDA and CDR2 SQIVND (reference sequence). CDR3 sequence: CASRDRASYEQYF. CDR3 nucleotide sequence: TGTGCCAGTCGGGACAGGGCCTCCTACGAGCAGTACTTC.

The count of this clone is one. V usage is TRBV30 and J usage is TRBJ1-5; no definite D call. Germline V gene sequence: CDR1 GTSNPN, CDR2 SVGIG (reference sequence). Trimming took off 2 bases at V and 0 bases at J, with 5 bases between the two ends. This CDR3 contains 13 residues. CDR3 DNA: TGTGCCTGGAGTTTGTATAGCAATCAGCCCCAGCATTTT. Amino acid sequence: CAWSLYSNQPQHF.

CDR3 sequence reads: CASSYGLAVNTGELFF. In nucleotides, the CDR3 is TGTGCCAGCAGTTACGGACTAGCGGTTAACACCGGGGAGCTGTTTTTT. The chain is built from TRBV6-5 and TRBJ2-2; 10 nucleotides align to TRBD2. CDR3 size: 16 residues. V lost 2 bases, J lost 2 bases, and 2 bases stayed unmatched. CDR1 is MNHEY, CDR2 SVGAGI, per germline.

Here the CDR3 DNA reads TGTGCCACCCTAAAGGGACAGGGGATTAACACTGAAGCTTTCTTT. Its translation is CATLKGQGINTEAFF. The genes are TRBV6-1 and TRBJ1-1; 10 positions match TRBD1. Looked up from germline, CDR1 is MNHNS and CDR2 is SASEGT. This CDR3 has 15 residues. The junction had 10 bases not matched to a gene; V was cut back by 10 bases and J by 2 bases.

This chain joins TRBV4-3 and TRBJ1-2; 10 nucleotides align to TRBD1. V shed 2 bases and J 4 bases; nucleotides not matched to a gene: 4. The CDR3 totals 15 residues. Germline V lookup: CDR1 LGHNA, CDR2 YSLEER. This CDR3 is CASSQMGQGSYGYTF. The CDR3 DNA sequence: TGCGCCAGCAGCCAAATGGGACAGGGGTCCTATGGCTACACCTTC.

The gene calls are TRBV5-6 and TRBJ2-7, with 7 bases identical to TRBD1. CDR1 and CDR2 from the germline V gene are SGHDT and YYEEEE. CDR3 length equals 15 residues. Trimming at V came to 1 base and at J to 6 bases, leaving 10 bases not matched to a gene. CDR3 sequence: CASSLRWKGASEQYF. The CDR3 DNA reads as TGTGCCAGCAGCTTGAGGTGGAAGGGGGCAAGCGAGCAGTACTTC.

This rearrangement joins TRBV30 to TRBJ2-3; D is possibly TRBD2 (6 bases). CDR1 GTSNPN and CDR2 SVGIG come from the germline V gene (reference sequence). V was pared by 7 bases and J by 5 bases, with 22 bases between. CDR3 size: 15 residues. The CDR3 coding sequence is TGTGCCTCATCCCTTAGCTCCGGAGGGGTAGATACGCAGTATTTT. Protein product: CASSLSSGGVDTQYF. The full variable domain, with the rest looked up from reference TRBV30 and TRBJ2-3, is SQTIHQWPATLVQPVGSPLSLECTVEGTSNPNLYWYRQAAGRGLQLLFYSVGIGQISSEVPQNLSASRPQDRQFILSSKKLLLSDSGFYLCASSLSSGGVDTQYFGPGTRLTVL.

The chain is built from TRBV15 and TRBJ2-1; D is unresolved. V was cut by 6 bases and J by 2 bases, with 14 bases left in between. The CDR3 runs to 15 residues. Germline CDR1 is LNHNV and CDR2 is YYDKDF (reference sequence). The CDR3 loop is CATSQDGRAYNEQFF. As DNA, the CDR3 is TGTGCCACCAGTCAAGACGGCCGGGCCTACAATGAGCAGTTCTTC. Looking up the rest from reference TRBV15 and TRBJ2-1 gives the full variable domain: DAMVIQNPRYQVTQFGKPVTLSCSQTLNHNVMYWYQQKSSQAPKLLFHYYDKDFNNEADTPDNFQSRRPNTSFCFLDIRSPGLGDTAMYLCATSQDGRAYNEQFFGPGTRLTVL.

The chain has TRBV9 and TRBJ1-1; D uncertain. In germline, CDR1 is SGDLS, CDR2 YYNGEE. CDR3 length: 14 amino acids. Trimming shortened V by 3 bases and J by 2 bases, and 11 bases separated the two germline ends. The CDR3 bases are TGTGCCAGCAGCGCTTTCTCACAAAACACTGAAGCTTTCTTT. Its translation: CASSAFSQNTEAFF. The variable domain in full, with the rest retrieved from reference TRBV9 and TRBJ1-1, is DSGVTQTPKHLITATGQRVTLRCSPRSGDLSVYWYQQSLDQGLQFLIQYYNGEERAKGNILERFSAQQFPDLHSELNLSSLELGDSALYFCASSAFSQNTEAFFGQGTRLTVV.

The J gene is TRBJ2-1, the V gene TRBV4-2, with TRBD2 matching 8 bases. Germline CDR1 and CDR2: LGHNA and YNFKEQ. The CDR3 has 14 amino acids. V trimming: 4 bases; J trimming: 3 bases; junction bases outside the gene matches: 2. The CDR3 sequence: CASSPLADYNEQFF. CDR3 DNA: TGTGCCAGCAGCCCACTAGCGGACTACAATGAGCAGTTCTTC.

Here the CDR3 DNA reads TGTGCCAGCAGCAATCCAAGTGGCGGGAACACTGAAGCTTTCTTT. This codes for CASSNPSGGNTEAFF. The chain carries TRBV7-8 and TRBJ1-1; D gene ambiguous. Germline loops: CDR1 SGHVS, CDR2 FQNEAQ. CDR3 size: 15 residues. Deletions cut 5 bases from V and 1 base from J, with 14 bases between.